This T cell receptor (beta chain) is drawn from a study of cytomegalovirus exposure and HLA in healthy donors. Germline values: CDR1 SEHNR, CDR2 FQNEAQ (reference sequence). The CDR3 runs to 15 residues. The V end was cut by 4 bases, the J end by 1 base, with 13 bases between. Sequenced by immunoSEQ multiplex PCR; TCRdb stores in-frame clones only, minus some. This sample carries some 100,000 clones, roughly 82% of them seen once, and the ten largest clones take around 5%. Study conclusions and caveats: In vitro checks showed that a few CMV-associated chains really do target CMV antigens.

A note on this clone: What it binds is unknown.

Donors were drawn from the 120-subject validation cohort, separate from the 666-subject first cohort. The chain couples TRBV7-9 to TRBJ1-2, with D uncertain. This sequence was found in a young man in good health and CMV-seronegative. Sequencing used PBMCs. The DNA of the CDR3 is TGTGCCAGCAGCTACGTTCCGAGGTTTAACTATGGCTACACCTTC. Its protein is CASSYVPRFNYGYTF.